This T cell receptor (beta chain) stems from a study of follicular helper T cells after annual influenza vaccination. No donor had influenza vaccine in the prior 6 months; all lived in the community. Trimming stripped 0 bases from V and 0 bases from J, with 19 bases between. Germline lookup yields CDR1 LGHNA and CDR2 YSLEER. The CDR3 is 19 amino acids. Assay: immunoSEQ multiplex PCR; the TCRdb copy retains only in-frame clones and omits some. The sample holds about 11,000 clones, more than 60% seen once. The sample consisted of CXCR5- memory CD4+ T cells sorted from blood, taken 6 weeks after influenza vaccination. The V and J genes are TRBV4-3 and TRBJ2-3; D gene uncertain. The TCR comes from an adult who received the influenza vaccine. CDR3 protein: CASSQESNPWSSSTDTQYF. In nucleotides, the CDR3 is TGCGCCAGCAGCCAAGAGTCCAACCCGTGGTCCTCTAGCACAGATACGCAGTATTTT.